The next 9 T cell receptor beta chains were all read from a single sample in a study of radiation and T cells in renal cell carcinoma. TCRdb's table, derived via immunoSEQ multiplex PCR, lists solely in-frame clones and lacks some. The data contain 120,000 to 150,000 clones, about 88% of them seen just once; the ten biggest clones take up around 17%. Indicated time point: blood 4 weeks post-SBRT, at nephrectomy. Stated treatment: 15 Gy SBRT to primary tumor, nephrectomy 4 weeks later. The sample was blood, taken from a patient whose treatment included radiotherapy and nephrectomy. The receptors were gathered from a woman aged 50 to 65 with renal cell carcinoma.

The chain has TRBV7-2 and TRBJ1-4, with no clear D. This CDR3 is built from 13 residues. CDR1 and CDR2 (germline): SGHTA, FQGNSA. The V end was cut by 1 base, the J end by 6 bases, with 6 bases between. The CDR3, as DNA: TGTGCCAGCAGCTTAGGCCGTGATGAAAAACTGTTTTTT. As protein: CASSLGRDEKLFF.

The chain carries TRBV23-1 and TRBJ1-5; the D is unclear. TRBV23-1 is annotated as an ORF whose role is uncertain. This CDR3 is built from 15 residues. Deletions cut 0 bases from V and 6 bases from J, with 12 bases between. The CDR3 DNA follows: TGCGCCAGCAGTCAATCGGGGAGGGTAGGTCAGCCCCAGCATTTT. As protein: CASSQSGRVGQPQHF.

The chain couples TRBV29-1 to TRBJ2-1; D unresolved. Between the trimmed V and J ends, which lost 3 bases and 10 bases, there was a span of 7 bases. This CDR3 region has 10 residues. CDR1 and CDR2 (germline): SQVTM, ANQGSEA. CDR3 loop: CSVEVAEQFF. Here the CDR3 DNA reads TGCAGCGTTGAGGTAGCCGAGCAGTTCTTC.

V and J are TRBV5-4 and TRBJ2-2; 7 nucleotides agree with TRBD2. After removal of 5 bases from V and 3 bases from J, the junction contained 10 bases not matched to a gene. The CDR3 runs to 16 residues. In germline, CDR1 is SGHNT, CDR2 YYREEE (reference sequence). CDR3 amino acids: CASSRGGGTDTGELFF. The CDR3 DNA follows: TGTGCCAGCAGTCGCGGGGGAGGGACCGACACCGGGGAGCTGTTTTTT. The variable domain in full, with the rest retrieved from reference TRBV5-4 and TRBJ2-2, is ETGVTQSPTHLIKTRGQQVTLRCSSQSGHNTVSWYQQALGQGPQFIFQYYREEENGRGNFPPRFSGLQFPNYSSELNVNALELDDSALYLCASSRGGGTDTGELFFGEGSRLTVL.

This clone appeared once. Other DNA sequences of this sample code for an identical CDR3. This rearrangement joins TRBV5-1 to TRBJ1-2; 8 nucleotides align to TRBD1. V trimming: 4 bases; J trimming: 2 bases; junction bases outside the gene matches: 4. The CDR3 runs to 14 residues. Germline V gives CDR1 SGHRS, CDR2 YFSETQ. The CDR3 DNA reads as TGCGCCAGCAGCCCAGGGACAGGCAACTATGGCTACACCTTC. Protein: CASSPGTGNYGYTF.

The V gene is TRBV6-1, the J gene TRBJ2-5; D is ambiguous. Trimming shortened V by 2 bases and J by 0 bases, and 4 bases separated the two germline ends. Per germline, CDR1 MNHNS and CDR2 SASEGT. This CDR3 region has 13 residues. The CDR3 sequence is CASSEFYQETQYF. CDR3 in DNA: TGTGCCAGCAGTGAATTCTACCAAGAGACCCAGTACTTC.

The J gene is TRBJ1-1, the V gene TRBV27; D uncertain. Germline CDR1 and CDR2: MNHEY and SMNVEV (reference sequence). V dropped 3 bases and J dropped 8 bases, with 7 bases sitting between them. The CDR3 sequence is 11 residues long. This CDR3 is CASSFGREAFF. The CDR3 DNA reads TGTGCCAGCAGTTTTGGACGCGAAGCTTTCTTT.

This clone counts as medium-sized (0.01 to 0.1%). The chain recombines TRBV27 with TRBJ2-2; D is unresolved. CDR1 MNHEY and CDR2 SMNVEV come from the germline V gene (reference sequence). The CDR3 length is 14 residues. V lost 8 bases and J 1 base, leaving 11 bases between the germline ends. CDR3: CASGFGWNTGELFF. CDR3 bases: TGTGCCAGCGGGTTCGGGTGGAACACCGGGGAGCTGTTTTTT.

This chain links TRBV19 with TRBJ1-6; D remains ambiguous. CDR1 is LNHDA, CDR2 SQIVND, per germline (reference sequence). This CDR3 has 15 residues. The V end lost 9 bases, the J end lost 9 bases, and 21 bases lay between the germline ends. DNA of the CDR3: TGTGCCAGCCAAAGCGAACCCGGGGTCGTTTCACCCCTCCACTTT. Translated, it gives CASQSEPGVVSPLHF.